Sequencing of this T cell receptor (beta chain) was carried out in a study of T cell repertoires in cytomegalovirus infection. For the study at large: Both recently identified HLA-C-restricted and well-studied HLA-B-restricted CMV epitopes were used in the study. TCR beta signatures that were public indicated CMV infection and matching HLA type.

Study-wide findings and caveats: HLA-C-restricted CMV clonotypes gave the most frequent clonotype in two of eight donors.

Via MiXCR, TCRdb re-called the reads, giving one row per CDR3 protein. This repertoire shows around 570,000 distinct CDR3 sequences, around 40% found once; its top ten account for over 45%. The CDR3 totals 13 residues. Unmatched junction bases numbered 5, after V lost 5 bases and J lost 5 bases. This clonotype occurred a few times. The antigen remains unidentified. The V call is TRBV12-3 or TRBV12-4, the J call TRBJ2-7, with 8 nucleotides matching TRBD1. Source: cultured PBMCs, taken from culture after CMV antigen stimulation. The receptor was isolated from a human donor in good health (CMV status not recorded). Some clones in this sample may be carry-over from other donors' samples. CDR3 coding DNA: TGTGCCAGCAGTCAGGGGGCCTGGGACGAGCAGTACTTC. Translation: CASSQGAWDEQYF.